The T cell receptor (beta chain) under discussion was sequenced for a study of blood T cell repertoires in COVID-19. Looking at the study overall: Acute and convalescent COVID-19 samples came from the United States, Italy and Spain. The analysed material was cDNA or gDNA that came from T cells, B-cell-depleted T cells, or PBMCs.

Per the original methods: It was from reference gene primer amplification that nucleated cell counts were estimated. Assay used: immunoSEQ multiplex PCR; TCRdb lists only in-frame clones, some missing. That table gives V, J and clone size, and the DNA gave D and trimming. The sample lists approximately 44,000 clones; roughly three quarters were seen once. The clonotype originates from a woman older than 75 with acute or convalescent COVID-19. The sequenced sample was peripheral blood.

The CDR3: CASSPLPGRAVYEQYF. For the CDR3, the DNA is TGTGCCAGCTCACCACTCCCCGGGAGGGCCGTCTACGAGCAGTACTTC. The chain combines TRBV18 with TRBJ2-7; TRBD2 matches at 8 bases. CDR1 and CDR2 from the germline V gene are KGHSH and LQKENI. Trimming cost V 1 base and J 3 bases; bases outside gene matches: 8. The length of the CDR3 is 16 residues.